These T cell receptor beta chains were read from a single sample in a study of T cells in localized non-small cell lung cancer. TCRdb's table, derived via immunoSEQ multiplex PCR, lists solely in-frame clones and lacks some. The repertoire consists of over 10,000 clones, with approximately 88% occurring once and the leading ten covering under 30%. Sequencing used peripheral blood, obtained before any cancer treatment. These receptors were collected from a male donor at least 60 years old with stage I squamous cell lung carcinoma. Both conserved end residues are part of each CDR3. Each record gives: J gene, clone size, D gene, V gene, CDR3 protein, CDR3 DNA. The D gene is left open where the match is weak. The size of a clone is reported for some rows only, either as once, few or many, or as a class for expanded clones.

j_gene: TRBJ2-7; abundance: NA; d_gene: TRBD1; v_gene: TRBV28; CDR3aa: CASSFYSRLTGVHEQYF; CDR3nt: TGTGCCAGCAGTTTTTATTCGCGTTTGACAGGGGTCCACGAGCAGTACTTC
j_gene: TRBJ2-1; abundance: NA; d_gene: TRBD2; v_gene: TRBV7-8; CDR3aa: CASSPTGTSPNEQFF; CDR3nt: TGTGCCAGCAGCCCAACCGGGACTAGTCCCAATGAGCAGTTCTTC
j_gene: TRBJ1-5; abundance: NA; d_gene: NA; v_gene: TRBV5-6; CDR3aa: CASSLGGRRSNQPQHF; CDR3nt: TGTGCCAGCAGCTTAGGAGGGAGAAGGAGCAATCAGCCCCAGCATTTT
j_gene: TRBJ2-3; abundance: NA; d_gene: NA; v_gene: TRBV9; CDR3aa: CASSVLGIFTDTQYF; CDR3nt: TGTGCCAGCAGCGTCCTTGGCATTTTCACAGATACGCAGTATTTT
j_gene: TRBJ1-1; abundance: once; d_gene: NA; v_gene: TRBV19; CDR3aa: CASSTLRNTEAFF; CDR3nt: TGTGCCAGTAGTACCCTAAGGAACACTGAAGCTTTCTTT
j_gene: TRBJ1-3; abundance: NA; d_gene: NA; v_gene: TRBV4-1; CDR3aa: CASSSGTTSGNTIYF; CDR3nt: TGCGCCAGCAGCTCCGGGACAACCTCTGGAAACACCATATATTTT
j_gene: TRBJ2-7; abundance: NA; d_gene: TRBD2; v_gene: TRBV29-1; CDR3aa: CSVEGTSGGREQYF; CDR3nt: TGCAGCGTTGAGGGGACTAGCGGAGGCAGGGAGCAGTACTTC
j_gene: TRBJ2-7; abundance: NA; d_gene: NA; v_gene: TRBV5-1; CDR3aa: CASSLTIDKGVYGLANEQYF; CDR3nt: TGCGCCAGCAGCTTAACCATCGATAAGGGAGTGTACGGTCTCGCGAACGAGCAGTACTTC
j_gene: TRBJ2-3; abundance: NA; d_gene: TRBD1; v_gene: TRBV6-1; CDR3aa: CASSARQGEGTDTQYF; CDR3nt: TGTGCCAGCAGTGCCCGACAGGGCGAGGGGACAGATACGCAGTATTTT
j_gene: TRBJ2-3; abundance: NA; d_gene: TRBD2; v_gene: TRBV7-8; CDR3aa: CASSLAVVREANTDTQYF; CDR3nt: TGTGCCAGCAGCTTAGCGGTAGTGCGGGAGGCGAACACAGATACGCAGTATTTT
j_gene: TRBJ1-1; abundance: NA; d_gene: TRBD1; v_gene: TRBV18; CDR3aa: CASSPRGQGGRAFF; CDR3nt: TGTGCCAGCTCACCCCGAGGACAGGGGGGACGAGCTTTCTTT
j_gene: TRBJ2-5; abundance: NA; d_gene: NA; v_gene: TRBV7-9; CDR3aa: CASSLIATSGQYDQYF; CDR3nt: TGTGCCAGCAGCTTAATCGCCACCTCAGGACAGTACGACCAGTACTTC
j_gene: TRBJ2-1; abundance: once; d_gene: TRBD2; v_gene: TRBV2; CDR3aa: CASKYGGGLYNEQFF; CDR3nt: TGTGCCAGCAAATACGGGGGGGGCCTCTACAATGAGCAGTTCTTC
j_gene: TRBJ2-5; abundance: NA; d_gene: TRBD2; v_gene: TRBV10-3; CDR3aa: CAISDAPSGRSETQYF; CDR3nt: TGTGCCATCAGTGATGCCCCTAGCGGGAGATCAGAGACCCAGTACTTC
j_gene: TRBJ2-7; abundance: NA; d_gene: NA; v_gene: TRBV2; CDR3aa: CASSLRAYEQYF; CDR3nt: TGTGCCAGCAGTCTTCGTGCCTACGAGCAGTACTTC
j_gene: TRBJ2-5; abundance: NA; d_gene: NA; v_gene: TRBV18; CDR3aa: CASSGRGETQYF; CDR3nt: TGTGCCAGCTCGGGGCGCGGGGAGACCCAGTACTTC
j_gene: TRBJ1-5; abundance: NA; d_gene: NA; v_gene: TRBV30; CDR3aa: CAWSYSNQPQHF; CDR3nt: TGTGCCTGGAGTTACAGCAATCAGCCCCAGCATTTT
j_gene: TRBJ2-2; abundance: NA; d_gene: NA; v_gene: TRBV5-4; CDR3aa: CASSSFTGELFF; CDR3nt: TGTGCCAGCAGCTCCTTCACCGGGGAGCTGTTTTTT
j_gene: TRBJ1-1; abundance: NA; d_gene: TRBD1; v_gene: TRBV15; CDR3aa: CATSRGKGASEAFF; CDR3nt: TGTGCCACCAGCAGAGGGAAGGGGGCTTCTGAAGCTTTCTTT
j_gene: TRBJ2-1; abundance: NA; d_gene: NA; v_gene: TRBV5-1; CDR3aa: CASSPGQAYNEQFF; CDR3nt: TGCGCCAGCAGCCCGGGACAAGCGTACAATGAGCAGTTCTTC
j_gene: TRBJ2-1; abundance: NA; d_gene: NA; v_gene: TRBV5-5; CDR3aa: CASSLRSGTSEQFF; CDR3nt: TGTGCCAGCAGCTTGAGGTCGGGAACAAGTGAGCAGTTCTTC
j_gene: TRBJ1-1; abundance: NA; d_gene: NA; v_gene: TRBV29-1; CDR3aa: CSVEDRGGSGTEAFF; CDR3nt: TGCAGCGTTGAAGATCGTGGCGGAAGCGGCACTGAAGCTTTCTTT
j_gene: TRBJ1-5; abundance: NA; d_gene: NA; v_gene: TRBV28; CDR3aa: CASSLMAGTSVQPQHF; CDR3nt: TGTGCCAGCAGTTTGATGGCAGGGACTAGCGTTCAGCCCCAGCATTTT
j_gene: TRBJ2-5; abundance: NA; d_gene: NA; v_gene: TRBV29-1; CDR3aa: CSVVGSGETQYF; CDR3nt: TGCAGCGTTGTGGGCTCAGGGGAGACCCAGTACTTC
j_gene: TRBJ2-1; abundance: NA; d_gene: NA; v_gene: TRBV7-6; CDR3aa: CASSLALYNEQFF; CDR3nt: TGTGCCAGCAGCTTAGCGTTGTACAATGAGCAGTTCTTC
j_gene: TRBJ1-1; abundance: NA; d_gene: NA; v_gene: TRBV5-1; CDR3aa: CASNPRERNTEAFF; CDR3nt: TGCGCCAGCAACCCGAGGGAGCGGAACACTGAAGCTTTCTTT
j_gene: TRBJ2-1; abundance: NA; d_gene: NA; v_gene: TRBV5-4; CDR3aa: CASSLTENSYNEQFF; CDR3nt: TGTGCCAGCAGCTTGACCGAGAACTCCTACAATGAGCAGTTCTTC
j_gene: TRBJ2-3; abundance: NA; d_gene: TRBD2; v_gene: TRBV4-2; CDR3aa: CASSQDYGLAADTQYF; CDR3nt: TGTGCCAGCAGCCAAGATTATGGACTAGCGGCAGATACGCAGTATTTT
j_gene: TRBJ2-2; abundance: few; d_gene: NA; v_gene: TRBV6-6; CDR3aa: CASSYSGLAGGELFF; CDR3nt: TGTGCCAGCAGTTACTCGGGGCTAGCCGGCGGGGAGCTGTTTTTT
j_gene: TRBJ1-2; abundance: NA; d_gene: NA; v_gene: TRBV7-2; CDR3aa: CASSPYTPAGPLNYGYTF; CDR3nt: TGTGCCAGCAGCCCATATACCCCTGCGGGCCCCCTAAACTATGGCTACACCTTC
j_gene: TRBJ2-3; abundance: NA; d_gene: NA; v_gene: TRBV6-1; CDR3aa: CASSENWGTQYF; CDR3nt: TGTGCCAGCAGTGAAAACTGGGGTACGCAGTATTTT
j_gene: TRBJ2-3; abundance: few; d_gene: NA; v_gene: TRBV14; CDR3aa: CASSRGTGTTYTDTQYF; CDR3nt: TGTGCCAGCAGCCGCGGTACCGGGACCACCTACACAGATACGCAGTATTTT
j_gene: TRBJ2-1; abundance: NA; d_gene: NA; v_gene: TRBV5-1; CDR3aa: CASSPGRLPEVEQFF; CDR3nt: TGCGCCAGCAGCCCGGGAAGGCTACCGGAGGTTGAGCAGTTCTTC
j_gene: TRBJ2-7; abundance: NA; d_gene: TRBD2; v_gene: TRBV28; CDR3aa: CASSFGREFSYEQYF; CDR3nt: TGTGCCAGCAGTTTCGGGCGGGAGTTCTCCTACGAGCAGTACTTC
j_gene: TRBJ2-1; abundance: NA; d_gene: NA; v_gene: TRBV7-9; CDR3aa: CASSLQGSSYNEQFF; CDR3nt: TGTGCCAGCAGCTTACAGGGGAGCTCCTACAATGAGCAGTTCTTC
j_gene: TRBJ2-3; abundance: NA; d_gene: NA; v_gene: TRBV5-1; CDR3aa: CASSLGQRGTDTQYF; CDR3nt: TGCGCCAGCAGCTTGGGACAAAGGGGGACAGATACGCAGTATTTT
j_gene: TRBJ1-1; abundance: NA; d_gene: NA; v_gene: TRBV15; CDR3aa: CATSRDPGTEAFF; CDR3nt: TGTGCCACCAGCAGAGATCCCGGGACGGAAGCTTTCTTT
j_gene: TRBJ2-1; abundance: NA; d_gene: NA; v_gene: TRBV5-1; CDR3aa: CASSTWGSYNEQFF; CDR3nt: TGCGCCAGCAGCACCTGGGGCTCCTACAATGAGCAGTTCTTC
j_gene: TRBJ2-1; abundance: once; d_gene: TRBD2; v_gene: TRBV7-6; CDR3aa: CASSLAVAGYNEQFF; CDR3nt: TGTGCCAGCAGCTTAGCGGTAGCGGGTTACAATGAGCAGTTCTTC
j_gene: TRBJ2-1; abundance: once; d_gene: NA; v_gene: TRBV4-2; CDR3aa: CASSFGGAGDNEQFF; CDR3nt: TGTGCCAGCAGCTTTGGGGGGGCCGGAGACAATGAGCAGTTCTTC